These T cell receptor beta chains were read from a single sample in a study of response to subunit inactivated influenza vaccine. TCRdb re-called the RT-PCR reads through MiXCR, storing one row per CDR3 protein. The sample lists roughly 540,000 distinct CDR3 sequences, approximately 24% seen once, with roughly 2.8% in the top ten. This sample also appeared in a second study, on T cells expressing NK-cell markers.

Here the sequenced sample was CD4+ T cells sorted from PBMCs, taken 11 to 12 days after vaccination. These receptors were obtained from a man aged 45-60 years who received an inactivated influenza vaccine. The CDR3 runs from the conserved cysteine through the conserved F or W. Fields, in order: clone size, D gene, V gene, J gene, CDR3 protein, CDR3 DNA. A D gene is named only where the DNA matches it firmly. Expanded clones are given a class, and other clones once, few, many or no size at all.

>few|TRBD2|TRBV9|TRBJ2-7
CASSVRLAGEQYF
TGTGCCAGCAGCGTACGGCTAGCGGGAGAGCAGTACTTC
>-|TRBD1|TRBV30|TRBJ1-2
CAWSLQGQRGYTF
TGTGCCTGGAGTCTCCAGGGACAGAGAGGCTACACCTTC
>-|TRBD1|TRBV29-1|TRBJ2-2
CSVEVGTGVGTGELFF
TGCAGCGTTGAAGTAGGAACAGGGGTGGGCACCGGGGAGCTGTTTTTT
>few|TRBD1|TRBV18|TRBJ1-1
CASSSSGGQTEAFF
TGTGCCAGCTCATCGTCAGGGGGCCAGACTGAAGCTTTCTTT
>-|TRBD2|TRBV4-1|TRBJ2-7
CASSRSSGGATSYEQYF
TGCGCCAGCAGCCGATCTAGCGGGGGGGCGACTAGCTACGAGCAGTACTTC
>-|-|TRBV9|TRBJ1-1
CASSAGQQMNTEAFF
TGTGCCAGCAGCGCCGGACAGCAGATGAACACTGAAGCTTTCTTT
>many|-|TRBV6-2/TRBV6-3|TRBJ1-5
CASTTRDGQPQHF
TGTGCCAGCACAACCCGAGACGGTCAGCCCCAGCATTTT
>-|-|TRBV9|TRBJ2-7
CASSVGTGEPEQYF
TGTGCCAGCAGCGTAGGGACGGGAGAGCCCGAGCAGTACTTC
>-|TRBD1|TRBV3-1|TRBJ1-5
CASSQDYGGGARVPQHF
TGTGCCAGCAGCCAAGATTACGGAGGGGGCGCGAGGGTGCCCCAGCATTTT
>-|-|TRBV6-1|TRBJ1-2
CASLERPGASGGYTF
TGTGCCAGCCTCGAACGGCCAGGGGCCTCCGGGGGCTACACCTTC
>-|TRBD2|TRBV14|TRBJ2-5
CASSEPQGSGSETQYF
TGTGCCAGCAGTGAACCGCAGGGGAGCGGGAGTGAGACCCAGTACTTC
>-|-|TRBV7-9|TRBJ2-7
CASSPSGGTLHEQYF
TGTGCCAGCAGCCCCAGTGGTGGGACTCTACACGAGCAGTACTTC
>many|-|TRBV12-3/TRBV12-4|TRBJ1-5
CASSQEGSLQPQHF
TGTGCCAGCAGCCAGGAGGGTTCGCTTCAGCCCCAGCATTTT
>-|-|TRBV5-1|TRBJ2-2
CASSIGRRTGELFF
TGCGCCAGCAGCATAGGGCGTCGGACCGGGGAGCTGTTTTTT
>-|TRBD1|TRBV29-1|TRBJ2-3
CSATYGQGASDTQYF
TGCAGCGCCACATACGGACAGGGGGCCTCAGATACGCAGTATTTT
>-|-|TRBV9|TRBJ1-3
CASSVDPFGNTIYF
TGTGCCAGCAGCGTAGACCCGTTTGGAAACACCATATATTTT
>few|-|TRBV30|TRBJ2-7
CAWKGVSYEQYF
TGTGCCTGGAAGGGCGTATCCTACGAGCAGTACTTC
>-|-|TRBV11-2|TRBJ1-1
CASSLGVPTNTEAFF
TGTGCCAGCAGCTTAGGGGTGCCGACGAACACTGAAGCTTTCTTT
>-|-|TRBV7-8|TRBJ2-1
CASSPYYKSGHEQFF
TGTGCCAGCAGCCCCTACTATAAGTCCGGACATGAGCAGTTCTTC
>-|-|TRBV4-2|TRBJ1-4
CASSQDRAVDEKLFF
TGTGCCAGCAGCCAAGATCGGGCAGTTGATGAAAAACTGTTTTTT
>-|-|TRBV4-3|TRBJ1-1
CASSLNGVTEAFF
TGCGCCAGCAGCCTAAACGGGGTCACTGAAGCTTTCTTT
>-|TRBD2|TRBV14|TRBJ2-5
CASSQFGTSGETQYF
TGTGCCAGCAGCCAATTCGGGACTAGCGGTGAGACCCAGTACTTC
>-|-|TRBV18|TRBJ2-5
CASFATGETQYF
TGTGCCAGCTTTGCGACCGGGGAGACCCAGTACTTC
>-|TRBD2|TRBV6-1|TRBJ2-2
CASRTVGLANGELFF
TGTGCCAGCAGGACGGTGGGACTAGCGAACGGGGAGCTGTTTTTT
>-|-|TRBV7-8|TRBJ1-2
CASSPRRGDYGYTF
TGTGCCAGCAGCCCTCGCCGAGGGGACTATGGCTACACCTTC
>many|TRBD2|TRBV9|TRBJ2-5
CASSAGGGGETQYF
TGTGCCAGCAGCGCGGGAGGGGGTGGGGAGACCCAGTACTTC
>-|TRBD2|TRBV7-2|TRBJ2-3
CASSLASGRNTDTQYF
TGTGCCAGCAGCTTAGCTAGCGGGAGGAACACAGATACGCAGTATTTT
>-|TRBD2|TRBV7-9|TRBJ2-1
CASSWGGANNEQFF
TGTGCCAGCAGCTGGGGAGGGGCTAACAATGAGCAGTTCTTC
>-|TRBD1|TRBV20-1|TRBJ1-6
CSARQGGSYNSPLHF
TGCAGTGCAAGACAGGGTGGCTCCTATAATTCACCCCTCCACTTT
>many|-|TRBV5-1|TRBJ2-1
CASSRGQFNEQFF
TGCGCCAGCAGCCGCGGACAGTTCAATGAGCAGTTCTTC
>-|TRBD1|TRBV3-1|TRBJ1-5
CASSQVPFGTGGQPQHF
TGTGCCAGCAGCCAAGTTCCTTTTGGCACAGGGGGTCAGCCCCAGCATTTT
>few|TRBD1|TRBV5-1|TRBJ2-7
CASSLSPGGWYEQYF
TGCGCCAGCAGCTTGTCTCCAGGGGGCTGGTACGAGCAGTACTTC
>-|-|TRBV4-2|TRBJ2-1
CASSTEERRYNEQFF
TGTGCCAGCAGCACCGAAGAGCGGAGATACAATGAGCAGTTCTTC
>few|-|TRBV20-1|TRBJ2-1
CSPDISGYYNEQFF
TGCAGCCCCGACATTAGCGGTTATTACAATGAGCAGTTCTTC
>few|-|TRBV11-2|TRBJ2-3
CASSLEGGGAGTQYF
TGTGCCAGCAGCTTAGAAGGGGGGGGTGCCGGTACGCAGTATTTT
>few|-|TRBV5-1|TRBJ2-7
CASSLSTRFGQYF
TGCGCCAGCAGCTTGTCCACCCGGTTCGGGCAGTACTTC
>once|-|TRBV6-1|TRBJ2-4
CASSSLQAGRDIQYF
TGTGCCAGCAGCTCCCTACAAGCAGGGCGTGACATTCAGTACTTC
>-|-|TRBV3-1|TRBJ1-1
CASSQLGGTEAFF
TGTGCCAGCAGCCAACTAGGGGGAACTGAAGCTTTCTTT
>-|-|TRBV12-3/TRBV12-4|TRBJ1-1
CASSFGDFWDGSPMNTEAFF
TGTGCCAGCAGTTTCGGAGATTTTTGGGACGGCAGCCCCATGAACACTGAAGCTTTCTTT
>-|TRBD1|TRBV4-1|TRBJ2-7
CASSQDLGQTYEQYF
TGCGCCAGCAGCCAAGATCTGGGACAGACCTACGAGCAGTACTTC
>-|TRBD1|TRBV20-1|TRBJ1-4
CSARQGADEKLFF
TGCAGTGCTAGACAGGGGGCAGACGAAAAACTGTTTTTT
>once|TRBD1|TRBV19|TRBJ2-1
CASSIATGASNEQFF
TGTGCCAGTAGTATAGCGACAGGGGCTAGCAATGAGCAGTTCTTC
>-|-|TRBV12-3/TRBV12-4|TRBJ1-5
CASSRTEYSNQPQHF
TGTGCCAGCAGTCGGACAGAATATAGCAATCAGCCCCAGCATTTT
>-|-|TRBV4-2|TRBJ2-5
CASSQDQRGSETQYF
TGTGCCAGCAGCCAAGATCAACGCGGGTCAGAGACCCAGTACTTC
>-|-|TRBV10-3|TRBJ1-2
CAISDGTYNYGYTF
TGTGCCATCAGTGACGGGACATATAACTATGGCTACACCTTC
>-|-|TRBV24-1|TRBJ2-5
CATSGRRAETQYF
TGTGCCACCAGTGGACGCAGGGCCGAGACCCAGTACTTC
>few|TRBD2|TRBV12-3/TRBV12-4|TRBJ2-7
CASTEAGGFYEQYF
TGTGCCAGCACCGAAGCGGGGGGCTTCTACGAGCAGTACTTC
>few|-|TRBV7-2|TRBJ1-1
CASSPQGYGTEAFF
TGTGCCAGCAGCCCTCAGGGGTACGGCACTGAAGCTTTCTTT
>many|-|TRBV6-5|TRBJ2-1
CASSYGRLYNEQFF
TGTGCCAGCAGTTACGGGCGACTGTACAATGAGCAGTTCTTC
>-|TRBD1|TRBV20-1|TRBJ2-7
CSARPKTGGGQYF
TGCAGTGCTAGACCCAAGACAGGGGGCGGGCAGTACTTC
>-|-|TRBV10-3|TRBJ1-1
CAISESGMKDTEAFF
TGTGCCATCAGTGAGTCGGGGATGAAGGACACTGAAGCTTTCTTT
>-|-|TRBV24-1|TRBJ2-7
CATAPGLNSGEQYF
TGTGCCACAGCCCCGGGACTCAACTCGGGCGAGCAGTACTTC
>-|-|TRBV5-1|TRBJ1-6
CASSLEGYNSPLHF
TGCGCCAGCAGCTTGGAAGGGTATAATTCACCCCTCCACTTT